The 30 T cell receptor beta chains in this list originate from one sample, sequenced in a study of Graves' ophthalmopathy and Graves' hyperthyroidism. Amplification of the TCR beta CDR3 regions used RNA transcripts (as template). Investigators did first-round RT-PCR with HTBI primers, then second-round multiplex PCR. TCRdb re-derived calls from the multiplex PCR reads in MiXCR, one entry per CDR3 protein. The sample shows almost 400,000 distinct CDR3 sequences, 15% to 20% of them seen only once. Sequenced sample: peripheral blood. Receptors were obtained from a woman aged 18 to 35 with Graves' ophthalmopathy.

This clonotype was seen ten or more times. The rearrangement links TRBV9 to TRBJ2-7; the D is unclear. Germline lookup yields CDR1 SGDLS and CDR2 YYNGEE. Trimming removed 0 bases at V and 7 bases at J, with 11 bases between. The CDR3 covers 13 residues. The chain's CDR3 is CASSVAPLGEQYF. The CDR3 nucleotides are TGTGCCAGCAGCGTAGCCCCCCTAGGGGAGCAGTACTTC. The variable domain in full, with the rest retrieved from reference TRBV9 and TRBJ2-7, is DSGVTQTPKHLITATGQRVTLRCSPRSGDLSVYWYQQSLDQGLQFLIQYYNGEERAKGNILERFSAQQFPDLHSELNLSSLELGDSALYFCASSVAPLGEQYFGPGTRLTVT.

This clonotype has at least ten counts. The chain links TRBV6-5 to TRBJ1-1; a possible D gene is TRBD1 (6 bases). Trimming removed 6 bases at V and 5 bases at J, with 19 bases between. The length of the CDR3 is 15 residues. The germline CDR1 and CDR2 sequences are MNHEY and SVGAGI. The CDR3 DNA is TGTGCCAGCAGCTACCAACCCAGGGGAGGTACTGAAGCTTTCTTT. As protein: CASSYQPRGGTEAFF.

The table lists this clonotype with many counts. The gene calls are TRBV12-3 or TRBV12-4 and TRBJ2-2, with a weak D call TRBD2 (5 bases). This CDR3 spans 15 amino acids. V was clipped by 1 base and J by 4 bases, with 10 bases between them. The CDR3: CASSLVPRGTGELFF. The CDR3 coding sequence is TGTGCCAGCAGTTTAGTCCCTCGGGGCACCGGGGAGCTGTTTTTT.

The chain joins TRBV5-1 to TRBJ2-2, with D unresolved. The V gene lost 4 bases and the J gene lost 6 bases, with 16 bases spanning the gap. The CDR3 sequence is 15 residues long. CDR1 is SGHRS and CDR2 is YFSETQ in the germline V gene. The CDR3 sequence: CASSLGRAVPGELFF. In DNA form, the CDR3 reads TGCGCCAGCAGCCTGGGCCGGGCAGTGCCCGGGGAGCTGTTTTTT. Based on the CDR3 plus reference TRBV5-1 and TRBJ2-2, the full variable domain is KAGVTQTPRYLIKTRGQQVTLSCSPISGHRSVSWYQQTPGQGLQFLFEYFSETQRNKGNFPGRFSGRQFSNSRSEMNVSTLELGDSALYLCASSLGRAVPGELFFGEGSRLTVL.

The sample holds many counts of this clonotype. This chain connects TRBV6-1 to TRBJ1-5; a weak D match, TRBD1 (6 bases). Per germline, CDR1 MNHNS and CDR2 SASEGT. This CDR3 region has 15 residues. DNA of the CDR3: TGTGCAGCCGCTCTCGGGGGGCTCAATGATCAGCCCCAGCATTTT. Its protein is CAAALGGLNDQPQHF.

This clonotype was recorded at least ten times. The chain has TRBV7-2 and TRBJ2-7, with D unclear. Germline-derived CDR1 and CDR2 are SGHTA and FQGNSA. V was clipped by 6 bases and J by 8 bases, with 17 bases between them. The CDR3 contains 13 residues. The CDR3 DNA reads TGTGCCAGCAGTAGGGTATCTTCCGAGAAGCAGTACTTC. Translating gives CASSRVSSEKQYF. Full variable domain (remainder filled in from reference TRBV7-2 and TRBJ2-7): GAGVSQSPSNKVTEKGKDVELRCDPISGHTALYWYRQSLGQGLEFLIYFQGNSAPDKSGLPSDRFSAERTGGSVSTLTIQRTQQEDSAVYLCASSRVSSEKQYFGPGTRLTVT.

This rearrangement joins TRBV6-1 to TRBJ2-2; D not certain. This CDR3 has 14 amino acids. V shed 6 bases and J shed 1 base, with 9 bases lying between them. CDR1 MNHNS and CDR2 SASEGT come from the germline V gene. The CDR3 loop is CASRAHRNTGELFF. The CDR3 nucleotides are TGTGCCAGCAGGGCGCACAGGAACACCGGGGAGCTGTTTTTT.

The J gene is TRBJ1-2, the V gene TRBV12-3 or TRBV12-4; 7 nucleotides agree with TRBD1. The CDR3 runs 17 residues. V lost 5 bases to trimming and J lost 1 base; unmatched junction nucleotides: 13. The CDR3 sequence: CASSHQTGTAFNYGYTF. The CDR3 DNA follows: TGTGCCAGCAGTCACCAGACCGGGACAGCATTTAACTATGGCTACACCTTC.

This clonotype was detected many times. The genes are TRBV6-1 and TRBJ2-2, with a tentative D call TRBD1 (5 bases). The V and J ends lost 1 base and 1 base respectively, with 16 bases between them. Germline CDR1 is MNHNS and CDR2 is SASEGT. CDR3 length: 18 residues. CDR3 sequence reads: CASSEGAPGRENTGELFF. The CDR3 coding sequence is TGTGCCAGCAGTGAAGGCGCCCCCGGCAGGGAGAACACCGGGGAGCTGTTTTTT.

This clonotype was detected ten times or more. This chain uses TRBV6-5 with TRBJ2-7, with TRBD1 matching 7 bases. The CDR3 loop spans 15 amino acids. The ends lost 0 bases at V and 7 bases at J; junction bases unmatched: 9. Germline V gene sequence: CDR1 MNHEY, CDR2 SVGAGI. CDR3 protein: CASSYSPGQSLEQYF. As DNA, the CDR3 is TGTGCCAGCAGTTACTCGCCGGGACAGAGTTTAGAGCAGTACTTC.

This clonotype was observed many times. The chain is built from TRBV7-9 and TRBJ2-7; 7 bases fit TRBD2. The germline CDR1 and CDR2 sequences are SEHNR and FQNEAQ (reference sequence). CDR3 length: 13 residues. V was pared by 4 bases and J by 2 bases, with 2 bases of the junction left unmatched. CDR3 residues: CASSYGLAYEQYF. CDR3 nucleotides: TGTGCCAGCAGCTATGGACTAGCCTACGAGCAGTACTTC.

This CDR3 is CSVDRRMGETQYF. In DNA, the CDR3 is TGCAGCGTTGATAGACGGATGGGGGAGACCCAGTACTTC. The chain combines TRBV29-1 with TRBJ2-5; D uncertain. The CDR3 contains 13 residues. Germline lookup yields CDR1 SQVTM and CDR2 ANQGSEA. Trimming pared 3 bases from V and 5 bases from J, leaving 13 bases between.

This clonotype was detected ten times or more. The V call is TRBV6-2 or TRBV6-3, the J call TRBJ2-7; D is undetermined. From germline, CDR1 is MNHEY and CDR2 SVGEGT. V shed 2 bases and J shed 2 bases, with 10 bases lying between them. The CDR3 runs 14 residues. CDR3 amino acids: CASSYGVIAYEQYF. The CDR3 DNA sequence: TGTGCCAGCAGTTACGGGGTGATCGCCTACGAGCAGTACTTC.

The chain uses TRBV7-8 and TRBJ2-4, with 10 bases matching TRBD2. The ends lost 0 bases at V and 3 bases at J; junction bases unmatched: 11. The CDR3 extends over 19 amino acids. CDR1 and CDR2 (germline): SGHVS, FQNEAQ. CDR3 coding DNA: TGTGCCAGCAGCTTAGCGCGTCTAGCGGGAGCGGGGGACAAAAACATTCAGTACTTC. Its protein product is CASSLARLAGAGDKNIQYF.

This chain uses TRBV20-1 with TRBJ2-5; TRBD1 or TRBD2 may be the D gene (5 bases each). The CDR3 sequence is 14 residues long. The V gene lost 2 bases and the J gene lost 5 bases, with 15 bases spanning the gap. The germline gives CDR1 DFQATT, CDR2 SNEGSKA (reference sequence). CDR3 protein: CSARTGRGFETQYF. DNA of the CDR3: TGCAGTGCTAGAACGGGACGAGGGTTTGAGACCCAGTACTTC.

This clonotype was recorded at least ten times. The gene calls are TRBV15 and TRBJ2-7; 7 bases agree with TRBD1. The CDR3 covers 15 residues. The germline V gene has CDR1 LNHNV and CDR2 YYDKDF (reference sequence). With V trimmed by 1 base and J by 5 bases, 8 bases remained unmatched. CDR3 DNA: TGTGCCACCAGCAGAGTGGCAGGGGGACGGGACGAGCAGTACTTC. This encodes CATSRVAGGRDEQYF. Full variable domain (rest looked up from reference TRBV15 and TRBJ2-7): DAMVIQNPRYQVTQFGKPVTLSCSQTLNHNVMYWYQQKSSQAPKLLFHYYDKDFNNEADTPDNFQSRRPNTSFCFLDIRSPGLGDTAMYLCATSRVAGGRDEQYFGPGTRLTVT.

This clonotype was seen repeatedly, ten times or more. This chain's CDR3 is CASRSWNTEAFF. The CDR3 nucleotides are TGTGCCAGCAGGTCCTGGAACACTGAAGCTTTCTTT. The chain is built from TRBV6-5 and TRBJ1-1; no definite D call. Germline values: CDR1 MNHEY, CDR2 SVGAGI. The ends were cut back, 6 bases at V and 1 base at J, with 6 bases in the middle. The CDR3 extends over 12 amino acids.

This clonotype was recorded at least ten times. This chain uses TRBV28 with TRBJ1-1; weak D call: TRBD1 (6 bases). Germline assignment: CDR1 MDHEN and CDR2 SYDVKM. This CDR3 is built from 14 residues. Trimming took 3 bases from V and 8 from J, leaving 16 bases between them. The CDR3: CASSFRLQGTEAFF. DNA for the CDR3: TGTGCCAGCAGTTTCCGCCTCCAGGGGACGGAAGCTTTCTTT.

This clonotype was counted many times. The chain uses TRBV20-1 and TRBJ1-1; D remains unclear. With 0 bases removed from V and 1 base from J, the gap between germline ends came to 15 bases. The CDR3 loop spans 16 amino acids. Germline V gene data show CDR1 as DFQATT and CDR2 as SNEGSKA (reference sequence). The CDR3 spells CSARDQAGFANTEAFF. CDR3 in DNA: TGCAGTGCTAGAGATCAGGCTGGGTTCGCGAACACTGAAGCTTTCTTT.

The V and J genes are TRBV4-2 and TRBJ1-1, with 7 bases identical to TRBD1. The CDR3 totals 18 residues. Trimming took 0 bases from V and 1 from J; bases not matched to a gene: 11. Germline CDR1 is LGHNA and CDR2 is YNFKEQ. The CDR3 sequence: CASSQERARTGTNTEAFF. CDR3 in DNA: TGTGCCAGCAGCCAAGAGAGGGCCCGGACAGGAACGAACACTGAAGCTTTCTTT.

This sequence joins TRBV6-5 and TRBJ2-7; 8 nucleotides match TRBD2. CDR3 length: 14 amino acids. V gave up 4 bases and J gave up 7 bases; unmatched junction bases: 9. Germline loops: CDR1 MNHEY, CDR2 SVGAGI. CDR3 DNA sequence: TGTGCCAGCAGTTCACCGGGGGGGGCGCGGGAGCAGTACTTC. Translation: CASSSPGGAREQYF.

The chain combines TRBV30 with TRBJ1-3; D gene ambiguous. Germline CDR1 and CDR2: GTSNPN and SVGIG (reference sequence). The germline V and J ends were trimmed by 5 bases and 3 bases, with 17 bases remaining between them. The CDR3 totals 15 residues. CDR3 loop: CAWAQTPTYGNTIYF. In DNA form, the CDR3 reads TGTGCCTGGGCACAGACACCTACCTATGGAAACACCATATATTTT.

This clonotype was seen many times. The chain joins TRBV2 to TRBJ2-7; no reliable D call. Germline CDR1 SNHLY, CDR2 FYNNEI. There are 14 residues in the CDR3. Trimming took off 6 bases at V and 4 bases at J, with 16 bases between the two ends. CDR3 region: CASRDNRGKYEQYF. Written as DNA, the CDR3 is TGTGCCAGCAGAGACAATCGTGGAAAATACGAGCAGTACTTC.

There are many counts of this clonotype. The rearrangement links TRBV7-2 to TRBJ2-5; TRBD1 matches 9 bases. This CDR3 is built from 14 residues. V was clipped by 5 bases and J by 6 bases; unmatched bases: 7. The V gene's germline CDR1 is SGHTA and CDR2 FQGNSA. As DNA, the CDR3 is TGTGCCAGCAGCCCTACAGGGGGCCGGCAGACCCAGTACTTC. It is translated as CASSPTGGRQTQYF.

This clonotype was counted ten times or more. V usage is TRBV19 and J usage is TRBJ1-1; D call uncertain. The CDR3 extends over 15 amino acids. V was trimmed by 7 bases and J by 5 bases, leaving 20 bases between them. Germline assignment: CDR1 LNHDA and CDR2 SQIVND (reference sequence). The CDR3 nucleotides read TGTGCCAGTATGCCCCGGGCGGTCTTGTGGACTGAAGCTTTCTTT. Amino acid sequence: CASMPRAVLWTEAFF.

This clonotype was observed at least ten times. J is TRBJ2-4 and V is TRBV28; D may match TRBD1 or TRBD2 (5 bases each). CDR1 and CDR2 (germline): MDHEN, SYDVKM. The V gene lost 4 bases and the J gene lost 4 bases, with 14 bases spanning the gap. There are 15 residues in the CDR3. DNA of the CDR3: TGTGCCAGCAGTTCAGGGACGTTGGGAAAAAACATTCAGTACTTC. Amino acid sequence: CASSSGTLGKNIQYF. Full variable domain (missing parts from reference TRBV28 and TRBJ2-4): DVKVTQSSRYLVKRTGEKVFLECVQDMDHENMFWYRQDPGLGLRLIYFSYDVKMKEKGDIPEGYSVSREKKERFSLILESASTNQTSMYLCASSSGTLGKNIQYFGAGTRLSVL.

This clonotype occurred many times. V is TRBV20-1 and J is TRBJ2-7; 8 positions agree with TRBD2. CDR1 is DFQATT and CDR2 is SNEGSKA in the germline V gene (reference sequence). J lost 4 bases, V lost 0 bases, and 5 bases had no gene match. The CDR3 sequence is 14 residues long. The CDR3 coding sequence is TGCAGTGCTAGAGATCCCGGGAGGGAGTACGAGCAGTACTTC. This encodes CSARDPGREYEQYF.

The chain has TRBV6-2 or TRBV6-3 and TRBJ1-2, with 10 nucleotides matching TRBD1. The CDR3 is 14 residues long. The trim removed 6 bases at V and 8 bases at J, leaving 9 bases unmatched. Germline lookup yields CDR1 MNHEY and CDR2 SVGEGT. CDR3 amino acids: CASSQDRGIKGYTF. CDR3 nucleotide sequence: TGTGCCAGCAGCCAGGACAGGGGGATTAAGGGCTACACCTTC.

This clonotype was detected many times. This chain joins TRBV19 and TRBJ1-5; weak D call: TRBD1 (6 bases). Trimming took off 2 bases at V and 9 bases at J, with 14 bases between the two ends. CDR1 is LNHDA, CDR2 SQIVND, per germline (reference sequence). There are 14 residues in the CDR3. The CDR3 bases are TGTGCCAGTAGTATATCCGGGGGCGGGTGGCCCCAGCATTTT. Its protein product is CASSISGGGWPQHF.

This clonotype was seen ten or more times. This sequence joins TRBV18 and TRBJ1-1; the match to TRBD1 covers 7 bases. The V segment lost 3 bases and the J segment 5 bases; nucleotides outside the gene matches: 3. The CDR3 loop spans 13 amino acids. From germline, CDR1 is KGHSH and CDR2 LQKENI. CDR3 loop: CASSPQGGTEAFF. CDR3 sequence (DNA): TGTGCCAGCTCACCTCAGGGGGGAACTGAAGCTTTCTTT.